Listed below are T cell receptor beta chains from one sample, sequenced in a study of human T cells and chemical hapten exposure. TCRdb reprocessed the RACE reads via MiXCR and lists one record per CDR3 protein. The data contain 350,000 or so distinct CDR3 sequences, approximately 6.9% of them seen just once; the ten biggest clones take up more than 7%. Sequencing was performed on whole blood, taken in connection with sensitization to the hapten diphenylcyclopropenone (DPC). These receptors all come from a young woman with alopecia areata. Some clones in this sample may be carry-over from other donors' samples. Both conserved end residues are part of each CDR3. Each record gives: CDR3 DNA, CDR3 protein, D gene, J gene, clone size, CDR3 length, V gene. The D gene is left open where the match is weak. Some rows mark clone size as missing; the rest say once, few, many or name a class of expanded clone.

CDR3nt: TGCAGTGCTAGGATCAACAGGTACACTGAAGCTTTCTTT; CDR3aa: CSARINRYTEAFF; d_gene: -; j_gene: TRBJ1-1; abundance: -; len: 13; v_gene: TRBV20-1
CDR3nt: TGTGCCAGCAGGGGGACACAGTCCTACGAGCAGTACTTC; CDR3aa: CASRGTQSYEQYF; d_gene: -; j_gene: TRBJ2-7; abundance: few; len: 13; v_gene: TRBV2
CDR3nt: TGTGCCAGCAGTTACTTACCAGGGTCTACTGAAGCTTTCTTT; CDR3aa: CASSYLPGSTEAFF; d_gene: -; j_gene: TRBJ1-1; abundance: -; len: 14; v_gene: TRBV6-5
CDR3nt: TGTGCCAGCAGTTACTCGACGGGACAGGGAACTGAAGCTTTCTTT; CDR3aa: CASSYSTGQGTEAFF; d_gene: TRBD1; j_gene: TRBJ1-1; abundance: -; len: 15; v_gene: TRBV6-6
CDR3nt: TGTGCCAGCCGCAAGGCGGGCCTAGGGCCTGAAGCTTTCTTT; CDR3aa: CASRKAGLGPEAFF; d_gene: -; j_gene: TRBJ1-1; abundance: -; len: 14; v_gene: TRBV13
CDR3nt: TGTGCCAGCAGCCTAGAGGGGGGGGCTAATCAGCCCCAGCATTTT; CDR3aa: CASSLEGGANQPQHF; d_gene: -; j_gene: TRBJ1-5; abundance: many; len: 15; v_gene: TRBV12-3/TRBV12-4
CDR3nt: TGTGCCAGCACTCTGAGCGGGGGGAACTACGAGCAGTACTTC; CDR3aa: CASTLSGGNYEQYF; d_gene: TRBD2; j_gene: TRBJ2-7; abundance: -; len: 14; v_gene: TRBV25-1
CDR3nt: TGTGCCAGCAGTGAAGGACAGGAAACCGGGGAGCTGTTTTTT; CDR3aa: CASSEGQETGELFF; d_gene: -; j_gene: TRBJ2-2; abundance: many; len: 14; v_gene: TRBV2
CDR3nt: TGCAGTGCTAGAGCGGCCGGTCCCTTTCAAGAGACCCAGTACTTC; CDR3aa: CSARAAGPFQETQYF; d_gene: -; j_gene: TRBJ2-5; abundance: -; len: 15; v_gene: TRBV20-1
CDR3nt: TGCGCCAGCAGCCGGACAGGGGCGGAAAACATTCAGTACTTC; CDR3aa: CASSRTGAENIQYF; d_gene: TRBD1; j_gene: TRBJ2-4; abundance: many; len: 14; v_gene: TRBV5-1
CDR3nt: TGTGCCAGCAGCCCGGGCGGGGCACCCTACGAGCAGTACTTC; CDR3aa: CASSPGGAPYEQYF; d_gene: -; j_gene: TRBJ2-7; abundance: many; len: 14; v_gene: TRBV5-4
CDR3nt: TGTGCCAGCAGTCCCGGACAGTCAACTAATGAAAAACTGTTTTTT; CDR3aa: CASSPGQSTNEKLFF; d_gene: -; j_gene: TRBJ1-4; abundance: -; len: 15; v_gene: TRBV6-2/TRBV6-3
CDR3nt: TGTGCCAGCAAGAGGGGCGAGAGTGGCTACACCTTC; CDR3aa: CASKRGESGYTF; d_gene: -; j_gene: TRBJ1-2; abundance: -; len: 12; v_gene: TRBV6-5
CDR3nt: TGTGCCAGCAGCTCCCACAGCTATGGCTACACCTTC; CDR3aa: CASSSHSYGYTF; d_gene: -; j_gene: TRBJ1-2; abundance: -; len: 12; v_gene: TRBV7-2
CDR3nt: TGTGCCAGCAGCTCGGGACTACAGCCCTACGAGCAGTACTTC; CDR3aa: CASSSGLQPYEQYF; d_gene: TRBD2; j_gene: TRBJ2-7; abundance: few; len: 14; v_gene: TRBV7-2
CDR3nt: TGTGCCACCATCTCCGAGGACCCAAGCTCCTACAATGAGCAGTTCTTC; CDR3aa: CATISEDPSSYNEQFF; d_gene: -; j_gene: TRBJ2-1; abundance: few; len: 16; v_gene: TRBV24-1
CDR3nt: TGTGCCAGCAGTTACTCGGCAGGGGATCAGCCCCAGCATTTT; CDR3aa: CASSYSAGDQPQHF; d_gene: -; j_gene: TRBJ1-5; abundance: many; len: 14; v_gene: TRBV6-2/TRBV6-3
CDR3nt: TGCAGCGTTCGCAGGAGGAACACTGAAGCTTTCTTT; CDR3aa: CSVRRRNTEAFF; d_gene: -; j_gene: TRBJ1-1; abundance: -; len: 12; v_gene: TRBV29-1
CDR3nt: TGTGCCATCAGTGGGGCACTCCAATATGGCTACACCTTC; CDR3aa: CAISGALQYGYTF; d_gene: -; j_gene: TRBJ1-2; abundance: few; len: 13; v_gene: TRBV10-3
CDR3nt: TGTGCCAGCGCTGGGACAGGACAATCTGGGGCCAACGTCCTGACTTTC; CDR3aa: CASAGTGQSGANVLTF; d_gene: TRBD1; j_gene: TRBJ2-6; abundance: -; len: 16; v_gene: TRBV12-3/TRBV12-4
CDR3nt: TGCAGTGCTAGAGAGCCCCAGGCAGGGAGTGAAAAACTGTTTTTT; CDR3aa: CSAREPQAGSEKLFF; d_gene: -; j_gene: TRBJ1-4; abundance: -; len: 15; v_gene: TRBV20-1
CDR3nt: TGTGCCAGCAGCTTAGGCCCCCCGGGGACAGGACAAGAGACCCAGTACTTC; CDR3aa: CASSLGPPGTGQETQYF; d_gene: TRBD1; j_gene: TRBJ2-5; abundance: -; len: 17; v_gene: TRBV7-2
CDR3nt: TGTGCCACCAGCAGAGGGGACAGCGACCTTAATGAAAAACTGTTTTTT; CDR3aa: CATSRGDSDLNEKLFF; d_gene: TRBD1; j_gene: TRBJ1-4; abundance: many; len: 16; v_gene: TRBV15
CDR3nt: TGTGCCAGCAGCTTAGGGCAGGCTTCCTATGGCTACACCTTC; CDR3aa: CASSLGQASYGYTF; d_gene: -; j_gene: TRBJ1-2; abundance: -; len: 14; v_gene: TRBV13
CDR3nt: TGTGCCATCAGAGGGTCGGCTGGAAACACCATATATTTT; CDR3aa: CAIRGSAGNTIYF; d_gene: -; j_gene: TRBJ1-3; abundance: -; len: 13; v_gene: TRBV10-3